One TCR beta chain is described in this entry. This sample was included in a study of control samples from healthy donors and cancer patients. The J segment lost 1 base and the V segment lost 5 bases, leaving 1 base of the junction unmatched. The germline gives CDR1 SGHVS, CDR2 FNYEAQ. The length of the CDR3 is 15 residues. Only in-frame clones appear in the TCRdb table, and some are missing; sequencing was by immunoSEQ multiplex PCR. This table has roughly 170,000 clones, 85% to 95% appearing once. The specimen sequenced was blood. V usage is TRBV7-6 and J usage is TRBJ2-1, with TRBD2 matching over 11 bases. This receptor was identified in a young man in good health. In DNA form, the CDR3 reads TGTGCCAGCAGCCCTAGCGGGGGGTCCTACAATGAGCAGTTCTTC. Its translation is CASSPSGGSYNEQFF.